Following are 21 T cell receptor beta chains from one sample sequenced in a study of blood T cell repertoires in COVID-19. Repertoires were generated with immunoSEQ multiplex PCR, while TCRdb's copy carries only in-frame clones and drops some. The sample lists about 140,000 clones, 75% to 85% occurring once. Specimen: peripheral blood. Receptors originate from an elderly woman with active or convalescent COVID-19.

The rearrangement joins TRBV7-2 to TRBJ2-7, with D maybe TRBD1 (7 bases). CDR1 is SGHTA and CDR2 is FQGNSA in the germline V gene. The CDR3 is 16 residues long. V was pared by 5 bases and J by 3 bases, with 20 bases between. The CDR3 spells CASSPPGGHRFYEQYF. CDR3 DNA sequence: TGTGCCAGCAGCCCCCCAGGGGGGCATCGTTTCTACGAGCAGTACTTC. The full variable domain, rest sourced from reference TRBV7-2 and TRBJ2-7, is GAGVSQSPSNKVTEKGKDVELRCDPISGHTALYWYRQSLGQGLEFLIYFQGNSAPDKSGLPSDRFSAERTGGSVSTLTIQRTQQEDSAVYLCASSPPGGHRFYEQYFGPGTRLTVT.

The CDR3 coding sequence is TGTGCCAGCTCCCCCGGGACAGGGAGTTGGAACACCATATATTTT. Amino acid sequence: CASSPGTGSWNTIYF. The V gene is TRBV18, the J gene TRBJ1-3; 9 bases align to TRBD1. The CDR3 extends over 15 amino acids. CDR1 and CDR2 from the germline V gene are KGHSH and LQKENI. The ends lost 6 bases at V and 7 bases at J; junction bases unmatched: 10. The whole variable domain, filled in from reference TRBV18 and TRBJ1-3, reads NAGVMQNPRHLVRRRGQEARLRCSPMKGHSHVYWYRQLPEEGLKFMVYLQKENIIDESGMPKERFSAEFPKEGPSILRIQQVVRGDSAAYFCASSPGTGSWNTIYFGEGSWLTVV.

The chain links TRBV5-1 to TRBJ2-2; 7 bases match TRBD1. After removal of 6 bases from V and 3 bases from J, the junction contained 11 bases not matched to a gene. CDR1 is SGHRS, CDR2 YFSETQ, per germline. This CDR3 region has 16 residues. CDR3 in amino acids: CASTLATGLDTGELFF. DNA for the CDR3: TGCGCCAGCACCTTAGCGACAGGGCTGGACACCGGGGAGCTGTTTTTT.

V is TRBV7-3 and J is TRBJ2-1, with 9 positions matching TRBD1. Germline CDR1 and CDR2: SGHTA and FQGTGA. V shed 3 bases and J 8 bases; nucleotides not matched to a gene: 5. The CDR3 is 14 residues long. Written as DNA, the CDR3 is TGTGCCAGCAGCTTCGGACAGGGGAAGTATGAGCAGTTCTTC. It is translated as CASSFGQGKYEQFF.

DNA for the CDR3: TGTGCCAGCAGACGGGACACCCCCATAGGGACTGAAGCTTTCTTT. Its protein is CASRRDTPIGTEAFF. The chain recombines TRBV27 with TRBJ1-1, with a weak D call TRBD1 (6 bases). The CDR3 spans 15 residues. V gave up 6 bases and J gave up 5 bases, with 19 bases separating them. Germline V gene sequence: CDR1 MNHEY, CDR2 SMNVEV (reference sequence).

The rearrangement uses TRBV15 and TRBJ1-4; 8 bases map to TRBD1. Germline V gene data show CDR1 as LNHNV and CDR2 as YYDKDF (reference sequence). The J segment lost 4 bases and the V segment lost 1 base, leaving 5 bases of the junction unmatched. The CDR3 runs 16 residues. The CDR3 nucleotides read TGTGCCACCAGCAGAGGACAGGGGACGAATAATGAAAAACTGTTTTTT. Translating it yields CATSRGQGTNNEKLFF.

The J gene is TRBJ1-3, the V gene TRBV29-1; D is undetermined. Germline CDR1 is SQVTM and CDR2 is ANQGSEA. CDR3 length: 13 residues. Between the trimmed V and J ends, which lost 2 bases and 4 bases, there was a span of 9 bases. CDR3 sequence reads: CSVELRLGNTIYF. CDR3 bases: TGCAGCGTTGAACTCCGTCTGGGAAACACCATATATTTT.

The chain combines TRBV30 with TRBJ2-2, with 8 bases fitting TRBD1. Trimming cost V 7 bases and J 6 bases; bases outside gene matches: 7. CDR1 is GTSNPN, CDR2 SVGIG, per germline (reference sequence). CDR3 size: 13 residues. The CDR3: CAYGQGGAGELFF. CDR3 nucleotide sequence: TGTGCCTACGGACAGGGAGGCGCCGGGGAGCTGTTTTTT.

In this sample, this clone turned up a few times. The rearrangement links TRBV5-1 to TRBJ2-5; the D is unclear. Trimming shortened V by 0 bases and J by 2 bases, and 8 bases separated the two germline ends. The CDR3 consists of 14 residues. Germline V lookup: CDR1 SGHRS, CDR2 YFSETQ. CDR3 amino acids: CASSLAEVQETQYF. The CDR3 DNA sequence: TGCGCCAGCAGCTTGGCCGAGGTTCAAGAGACCCAGTACTTC.

This clone was detected once. The chain has TRBV11-2 and TRBJ2-1; no clear D gene. The germline V gene encodes CDR1 SGHAT and CDR2 FQNNGV. V was shortened by 0 bases and J by 0 bases, with 6 bases between the two germline ends. This CDR3 has 15 residues. CDR3 protein: CASSLDRLSYNEQFF. For the CDR3, the DNA is TGTGCCAGCAGCTTAGACAGACTCTCCTACAATGAGCAGTTCTTC.

This clone was seen a handful of times. This rearrangement joins TRBV3-1 (or the pseudogene TRBV3-2) to TRBJ2-3; TRBD2 aligns across 10 bases. CDR1 is LGHDT, CDR2 YNNKEL, per germline (reference sequence). The CDR3 loop spans 18 amino acids. V shed 5 bases, J shed 2 bases, and the junction held 13 bases outside the gene matches. The chain's CDR3 is CASSNGLAAGTSTDTQYF. The CDR3 region has the DNA TGTGCCAGCAGCAACGGACTAGCGGCAGGTACTTCCACAGATACGCAGTATTTT.

The rearrangement uses TRBV10-3 and TRBJ1-3; a weak D match, TRBD1 (5 bases). The CDR3 has 11 residues. Trimming removed 7 bases from V and 9 bases from J, with 10 bases in between. Germline V gives CDR1 ENHRY, CDR2 SYGVKD. The CDR3 DNA is TGTGCCATCACCGGACATTCCACCATATATTTT. This translates into CAITGHSTIYF.

This clone was picked up a small number of times. The V and J genes are TRBV5-1 and TRBJ1-1; TRBD1 aligns across 9 bases. The CDR3 has 13 amino acids. CDR1 SGHRS and CDR2 YFSETQ come from the germline V gene. J gave up 4 bases and V 3 bases, and 1 base lay outside the gene matches. This CDR3 is CASSWGQGTEAFF. The CDR3 region has the DNA TGCGCCAGCAGCTGGGGACAGGGCACTGAAGCTTTCTTT.

This rearrangement joins TRBV19 to TRBJ2-4, with 10 bases aligning to TRBD1. CDR3 length: 16 amino acids. Trimming took 5 bases from V and 1 from J; bases not matched to a gene: 5. Germline CDR1 LNHDA, CDR2 SQIVND (reference sequence). CDR3 in DNA: TGTGCCAGTAGTGGGACAGGGGACGTCGCCAAAAACATTCAGTACTTC. This sequence encodes CASSGTGDVAKNIQYF.

This chain joins TRBV11-2 and TRBJ2-5; a weak D match, TRBD1 (5 bases). Germline lookup yields CDR1 SGHAT and CDR2 FQNNGV. This CDR3 has 14 amino acids. The germline V and J ends were trimmed by 5 bases and 1 base, with 11 bases remaining between them. CDR3 bases: TGTGCCAGCAGCGCTTCAGGGCCCCAAGAGACCCAGTACTTC. This encodes CASSASGPQETQYF. The variable domain in full, completed from reference TRBV11-2 and TRBJ2-5, reads EAGVAQSPRYKIIEKRQSVAFWCNPISGHATLYWYQQILGQGPKLLIQFQNNGVVDDSQLPKDRFSAERLKGVDSTLKIQPAKLEDSAVYLCASSASGPQETQYFGPGTRLLVL.

The chain couples TRBV5-6 to TRBJ1-3; possible D gene TRBD1, 6 bases. V lost 0 bases and J 8 bases, leaving 9 bases between the germline ends. This CDR3 has 13 amino acids. Germline CDR1 reads SGHDT; CDR2 reads YYEEEE. For the CDR3, the DNA is TGTGCCAGCAGCTTGGGACAGGACCACACCATATATTTT. Translating gives CASSLGQDHTIYF.

The CDR3 is CASSPYRTGSGANVLTF. The CDR3 region has the DNA TGTGCCAGCTCACCATATAGGACAGGCTCTGGGGCCAACGTCCTGACTTTC. The chain combines TRBV18 with TRBJ2-6, with TRBD1 matching over 7 bases. CDR3 length: 17 amino acids. Germline lookup yields CDR1 KGHSH and CDR2 LQKENI. V shed 2 bases, J shed 0 bases, and the junction held 4 bases outside the gene matches. Full variable domain (rest looked up from reference TRBV18 and TRBJ2-6): NAGVMQNPRHLVRRRGQEARLRCSPMKGHSHVYWYRQLPEEGLKFMVYLQKENIIDESGMPKERFSAEFPKEGPSILRIQQVVRGDSAAYFCASSPYRTGSGANVLTFGAGSRLTVL.

This clone was counted between two and nine times. The CDR3 DNA reads as TGCGCCAGCAGCCAAAGTAGGCTAGCGGGGGGGTACAATGAGCAGTTCTTC. It encodes CASSQSRLAGGYNEQFF. The chain carries TRBV4-1 and TRBJ2-1, with 12 nucleotides matching TRBD2. This CDR3 region has 17 residues. J gave up 4 bases and V 2 bases, and 6 bases lay outside the gene matches. Germline assignment: CDR1 MGHRA and CDR2 YSYEKL.

The gene calls are TRBV13 and TRBJ2-7; a possible D gene is TRBD1 (5 bases). CDR1 and CDR2 (germline): PRHDT, FYEKMQ (reference sequence). CDR3 length equals 15 residues. V gave up 2 bases and J gave up 0 bases, with 11 bases separating them. The CDR3 DNA follows: TGTGCCAGCAGCTTAAACGGCAGGGCCTCCTACGAGCAGTACTTC. Translated: CASSLNGRASYEQYF.

CDR3 in DNA: TGTGCCAGCTCAAAGACAGGGGTCTACACCTTC. Protein sequence: CASSKTGVYTF. V is TRBV18 and J is TRBJ1-2; 8 bases align to TRBD1. The CDR3 is 11 amino acids. V dropped 5 bases and J dropped 10; count of bases not matched to a gene: 3. Germline V CDR1 and CDR2: KGHSH, LQKENI.

This sequence joins TRBV4-3 and TRBJ1-1, with 10 bases identical to TRBD1. V lost 3 bases to trimming and J lost 4 bases; unmatched junction nucleotides: 2. Germline lookup yields CDR1 LGHNA and CDR2 YSLEER. CDR3 length: 14 residues. CDR3 sequence: CASSQGQGSTEAFF. The CDR3 DNA follows: TGCGCCAGCAGCCAGGGACAGGGGTCCACTGAAGCTTTCTTT.